Below, 23 T cell receptor beta chains from the same sample are listed, as sequenced in a study of T-cell memory formation after mild COVID-19. Using its own MiXCR run on the 5' RACE reads, TCRdb lists one record per CDR3 protein. The sample comprises about 150,000 distinct CDR3 sequences, about 14% of which are singletons, and 13% to 15% rests with the top ten. Sample: PBMCs or a T cell subset sorted from them (not recorded which). These receptors were obtained from an adult woman who had mild COVID-19 (a few samples of this study predate the infection). Cell type and time point are not known.

In its sample, this clonotype was seen many times. The V and J genes are TRBV30 and TRBJ2-7; TRBD1 might be the D (5 bases). Per the germline V gene, CDR1 is GTSNPN and CDR2 is SVGIG (reference sequence). V gave up 3 bases and J gave up 4 bases, with 10 bases separating them. This CDR3 comprises 12 residues. This CDR3 reads CAWSPQGYEQYF. In nucleotides, the CDR3 is TGTGCCTGGAGCCCCCAGGGTTACGAGCAGTACTTC.

The chain links TRBV6-6 to TRBJ1-1; D may be TRBD1 (5 bases). Between the trimmed V and J ends, which lost 5 bases and 4 bases, there was a span of 17 bases. CDR1 is MNHNY, CDR2 SVGAGI, per germline (reference sequence). The CDR3 is 15 residues long. The CDR3, as DNA: TGTGCCAGCAGTCCTGGGGGGACGCTGGCCACTGAAGCTTTCTTT. Its translation: CASSPGGTLATEAFF.

This clonotype was seen ten or more times. The chain links TRBV7-9 to TRBJ2-1; D remains ambiguous. Germline CDR1 is SEHNR and CDR2 is FQNEAQ (reference sequence). This CDR3 comprises 14 residues. The V gene lost 4 bases and the J gene lost 8 bases, with 15 bases spanning the gap. The DNA for the CDR3 is TGTGCCAGCAGCTGGGCCGGGCAAGATTATGAGCAGTTCTTC. Its protein product is CASSWAGQDYEQFF.

The rearrangement links TRBV4-3 to TRBJ2-1; 12 bases align to TRBD2. The junction had 7 bases not matched to a gene; V was cut back by 4 bases and J by 0 bases. Germline loops: CDR1 LGHNA, CDR2 YSLEER. The CDR3 is 18 residues long. CDR3 DNA: TGCGCCAGCAGCCGACGACTAGCGGGAGAAAGCTCCTACAATGAGCAGTTCTTC. Its translation is CASSRRLAGESSYNEQFF.

The chain joins TRBV7-9 to TRBJ2-1; 9 nucleotides match TRBD2. The CDR3 has 15 residues. The germline CDR1 and CDR2 sequences are SEHNR and FQNEAQ (reference sequence). Trimming removed 1 base from V and 9 bases from J; junction bases left unmatched: 7. The CDR3 DNA follows: TGTGCCAGCAGCTTAGGGGCACTAGCGGGCGGTGAGCAGTTCTTC. Its protein product is CASSLGALAGGEQFF.

Ten or more counts support this clonotype. The V call is TRBV12-3 or TRBV12-4, the J call TRBJ2-3; TRBD2 is a possible D gene (5 bases). Trimming took off 3 bases at V and 7 bases at J, with 17 bases between the two ends. This CDR3 is 15 amino acids long. The CDR3 loop reads CASSFPVPEANTQYF. In DNA form, the CDR3 reads TGTGCCAGCAGTTTCCCCGTCCCGGAGGCAAATACGCAGTATTTT.

CDR3 loop: CASSHGRDYLPPQPDEQFF. The CDR3 DNA reads as TGCGCCAGCAGCCACGGCCGGGACTACCTTCCTCCCCAGCCTGATGAGCAGTTCTTC. This chain joins TRBV4-3 and TRBJ2-1; TRBD2 matches at 7 bases. The ends lost 3 bases at V and 8 bases at J; junction bases unmatched: 22. From germline, CDR1 is LGHNA and CDR2 YSLEER. The CDR3 spans 19 residues.

V gene TRBV7-9 combines with J gene TRBJ2-7; no clear D. Germline CDR1 is SEHNR and CDR2 is FQNEAQ (reference sequence). Trimming left V 3 bases short and J 3 bases short, with 18 bases between. This CDR3 comprises 16 residues. The CDR3 region has the DNA TGTGCCAGCAGCTTTCCTAAATCAAACCCAGTCTACGAGCAGTACTTC. It encodes CASSFPKSNPVYEQYF.

The chain uses TRBV7-9 and TRBJ2-2; tentative D call: TRBD2 (5 bases). Per germline, CDR1 SEHNR and CDR2 FQNEAQ (reference sequence). The CDR3 contains 15 residues. V was cut by 1 base and J by 5 bases, with 11 bases left in between. The CDR3 region is CASSLGSGTTGELFF. CDR3 bases: TGTGCCAGCAGCTTAGGCAGCGGCACGACCGGGGAGCTGTTTTTT.

The chain combines TRBV29-1 with TRBJ1-1; D is unresolved. Germline-derived CDR1 and CDR2 are SQVTM and ANQGSEA. The CDR3 has 13 amino acids. Trimming took 0 bases from V and 2 from J, leaving 7 bases between them. CDR3 residues: CSVEDRINTEAFF. The DNA of the CDR3 is TGCAGCGTTGAAGATCGGATAAACACTGAAGCTTTCTTT.

This chain connects TRBV12-3 or TRBV12-4 to TRBJ2-4; 7 nucleotides agree with TRBD1. V gave up 6 bases and J gave up 4 bases; unmatched junction bases: 3. This CDR3 spans 13 amino acids. CDR3 protein: CASRTGQKNIQYF. The CDR3 DNA reads TGTGCCAGCAGAACGGGACAGAAAAACATTCAGTACTTC.

This clonotype was counted between two and nine times. The chain employs TRBV7-9 and TRBJ2-3; the D is unclear. The V end lost 0 bases, the J end lost 7 bases, and 14 bases lay between the germline ends. The CDR3 is made up of 15 amino acids. Germline CDR1 and CDR2: SEHNR and FQNEAQ (reference sequence). CDR3 nucleotides: TGTGCCAGCAGCTTAGCGGATACCGGCTTGAATACGCAGTATTTT. It yields the protein CASSLADTGLNTQYF.

The count of this clonotype is one. This chain links TRBV15 with TRBJ2-2; possible D gene TRBD1, 5 bases. From germline, CDR1 is LNHNV and CDR2 YYDKDF (reference sequence). The CDR3 runs 14 residues. The V and J ends lost 8 bases and 2 bases respectively, with 12 bases between them. The CDR3 DNA follows: TGTGCCACCTCGACAGAGAGTAACACCGGGGAGCTGTTTTTT. As protein: CATSTESNTGELFF.

This clonotype was picked up a small number of times. The chain couples TRBV7-9 to TRBJ2-7; 9 nucleotides align to TRBD2. Germline V gene data show CDR1 as SEHNR and CDR2 as FQNEAQ (reference sequence). CDR3 length: 15 residues. After removal of 8 bases from V and 4 bases from J, the junction contained 12 bases not matched to a gene. This CDR3 reads CASAVKRLAVYEQYF. CDR3 bases: TGTGCCAGCGCAGTTAAGAGACTAGCGGTTTACGAGCAGTACTTC.

This clonotype has at least ten counts. The V and J genes are TRBV12-3 or TRBV12-4 and TRBJ2-2, with D tentatively TRBD1 (5 bases). V lost 6 bases and J lost 7, with 12 bases in between. CDR3 size: 13 residues. DNA of the CDR3: TGTGCCAGCAGCCCAAGCAGGGTCGGGGAGCTGTTTTTT. Translated: CASSPSRVGELFF.

This clonotype was found a few times. The V call is TRBV25-1, the J call TRBJ1-3; D uncertain. This CDR3 has 14 residues. With 1 base removed from V and 4 bases from J, the gap between germline ends came to 8 bases. Germline V CDR1 and CDR2: MGHDK, SYGVNS. CDR3 DNA: TGTGCCAGCAGTGAATCGGGCGGAGGAAACACCATATATTTT. It is translated as CASSESGGGNTIYF. The whole variable domain, remainder taken from reference TRBV25-1 and TRBJ1-3, is EADIYQTPRYLVIGTGKKITLECSQTMGHDKMYWYQQDPGMELHLIHYSYGVNSTEKGDLSSESTVSRIRTEHFPLTLESARPSHTSQYLCASSESGGGNTIYFGEGSWLTVV.

This clonotype turned up a few times. V is TRBV12-3 or TRBV12-4 and J is TRBJ2-3; D possibly uses TRBD1 or TRBD2 (5 bases each). The CDR3 totals 15 residues. Trimming took off 3 bases at V and 0 bases at J, with 10 bases between the two ends. CDR3 in DNA: TGTGCCAGCAGTTTTTGGGGGAAAAGCACAGATACGCAGTATTTT. Protein sequence: CASSFWGKSTDTQYF.

This clonotype has only a few counts. The V gene is TRBV29-1, the J gene TRBJ2-1; maybe TRBD2 (6 bases). The V gene lost 2 bases and the J gene lost 5 bases, with 13 bases spanning the gap. The CDR3 sequence is 14 residues long. Germline V lookup: CDR1 SQVTM, CDR2 ANQGSEA. CDR3 protein: CSVEHPGGNNEQFF. Here the CDR3 DNA reads TGCAGCGTTGAACACCCAGGAGGGAACAATGAGCAGTTCTTC.

This clonotype was seen only a few times. The V and J genes are TRBV10-3 and TRBJ2-1, with TRBD2 matching over 11 bases. Unmatched junction bases numbered 8, after V lost 6 bases and J lost 10 bases. Germline V gives CDR1 ENHRY, CDR2 SYGVKD. There are 14 residues in the CDR3. CDR3 coding DNA: TGTGCCATCAGCAGACCCGGGACTAGCGGAGAGCAGTTCTTC. This codes for CAISRPGTSGEQFF.

This clonotype occurred a few times. This chain connects TRBV9 to TRBJ2-7, with 12 bases fitting TRBD2. The CDR3 consists of 15 residues. Trimming at V came to 4 bases and at J to 4 bases, leaving 6 bases not matched to a gene. Germline CDR1 reads SGDLS; CDR2 reads YYNGEE. The CDR3 DNA reads as TGTGCCAGCAGCCCCCGGACTAGCGGGACTTACGAGCAGTACTTC. Encoded protein: CASSPRTSGTYEQYF. Supplemented by reference TRBV9 and TRBJ2-7, the full variable domain reads DSGVTQTPKHLITATGQRVTLRCSPRSGDLSVYWYQQSLDQGLQFLIQYYNGEERAKGNILERFSAQQFPDLHSELNLSSLELGDSALYFCASSPRTSGTYEQYFGPGTRLTVT.

This clonotype was observed many times. V and J are TRBV7-3 and TRBJ2-1; 7 bases match TRBD2. Germline-derived CDR1 and CDR2 are SGHTA and FQGTGA. The CDR3 loop spans 15 amino acids. Germline trimming cut 2 bases from V and 2 bases from J; bases unmatched to any gene: 3. In DNA, the CDR3 is TGTGCCAGCAGCTTACTCCGGGGGGCCTACAATGAGCAGTTCTTC. It yields the protein CASSLLRGAYNEQFF.

The chain uses TRBV7-9 and TRBJ2-7; TRBD2 is a possible D gene (7 bases). The germline V and J ends were trimmed by 1 base and 6 bases, with 10 bases remaining between them. Germline V gene sequence: CDR1 SEHNR, CDR2 FQNEAQ (reference sequence). The CDR3 runs to 13 residues. This CDR3 is CASSLVGGVEQYF. CDR3 in DNA: TGTGCCAGCAGCTTAGTAGGGGGGGTCGAGCAGTACTTC.

The rearrangement joins TRBV19 to TRBJ2-6; tentative D call: TRBD1 (5 bases). This CDR3 region has 15 residues. Per germline, CDR1 LNHDA and CDR2 SQIVND (reference sequence). Trimming took 6 bases from V and 0 from J, leaving 9 bases between them. CDR3 nucleotide sequence: TGTGCCAGTAGAGGACACGCCTCTGGGGCCAACGTCCTGACTTTC. The encoded protein is CASRGHASGANVLTF. The whole variable domain, remainder taken from reference TRBV19 and TRBJ2-6, is DGGITQSPKYLFRKEGQNVTLSCEQNLNHDAMYWYRQDPGQGLRLIYYSQIVNDFQKGDIAEGYSVSREKKESFPLTVTSAQKNPTAFYLCASRGHASGANVLTFGAGSRLTVL.